The T cell receptor (beta chain) under discussion was sequenced for a study of T cell changes during pregnancy in multiple sclerosis. The repertoire was sequenced with immunoSEQ multiplex PCR; TCRdb's copy has only in-frame clones and lacks some. The sample gives approximately 41,000 clones, 89% of which show up once; roughly 1.1% is in the top ten. This material consisted of CD4+ T cells from peripheral blood mononuclear cells, taken in the first trimester of pregnancy. This receptor was identified in a female donor with multiple sclerosis, enrolled in a pregnancy study.

The CDR3 loop is CASSFEAGGYNEQFF. Here the CDR3 DNA reads TGCGCCAGCAGCTTCGAGGCGGGGGGTTACAATGAGCAGTTCTTC. The V and J genes are TRBV5-1 and TRBJ2-1; 8 positions match TRBD2. CDR3 length: 15 amino acids. Germline CDR1 SGHRS, CDR2 YFSETQ. J lost 4 bases, V lost 2 bases, and 5 bases had no gene match.